The following is a T cell receptor (beta chain) sequence with its context. This entry comes from a study of blood T cell repertoires in COVID-19. Sequencing used immunoSEQ multiplex PCR; TCRdb keeps in-frame clones, though not all of them. The table shows 180,000 or so clones, with approximately 80% occurring only once. The sequence was collected from a man in his sixties who had been exposed to COVID-19. The sample was PBMCs or T cells enriched from blood (not recorded which).

The CDR3 region has the DNA TGTGCCACCAGCCTATACCAAGAGACCCAGTACTTC. Its protein product is CATSLYQETQYF. The gene calls are TRBV15 and TRBJ2-5; D not resolved. V dropped 5 bases and J dropped 0 bases, with 4 bases sitting between them. Per germline, CDR1 LNHNV and CDR2 YYDKDF (reference sequence). This CDR3 spans 12 amino acids.